This TCR beta chain stems from a study of blood T cells in healthy people across ages. Study-level results: When one million T cells were used, diversity estimates were thought to be underestimates.

A sample-barcoded 5' primer and a J-beta primer mix were used in a second PCR of roughly 7 to 11 cycles. Every molecule of cDNA carried a tag from a template-switch adaptor with 12 random nucleotides. Using its own MiXCR run on the 5' RACE reads, TCRdb lists one record per CDR3 protein. The sample lists 650,000 to 900,000 distinct CDR3 sequences, about 62% occurring once. In regard to this clonotype: What it binds is not known. The junction departs from the called germline gene at one end, perhaps through a read error.

Each sample provided at least 6 micrograms of extracted total RNA. Looked up from germline, CDR1 is SGHRS and CDR2 is YFSETQ. The CDR3 spans 15 residues. The specimen sequenced was blood. The TCR originated in a man aged 25 to 45 in good health. This chain joins TRBV5-1 and TRBJ2-1; 9 bases map to TRBD1. CDR3 nucleotides: TGCGCCTGCAGCTTGGGACAGGGTCGTGGCAATGAGCAGTTCTTC. The encoded protein is CACSLGQGRGNEQFF.